A selection of T cell receptor beta chains follows, all from one sample in a study of cytomegalovirus exposure and HLA in healthy donors. Repertoires were generated with immunoSEQ multiplex PCR, while TCRdb's copy carries only in-frame clones and drops some. The table has fewer than 100,000 clones, approximately 91% seen once. The sample was PBMCs. These receptors were taken from a man aged 25-45 years in good health and CMV-seronegative. CDR3s include the opening cysteine and the closing phenylalanine or tryptophan.

V,CDR3
TRBV19,CASSISPASQETQYF
TRBV6-5,CASRRPTGGSGELFF
TRBV10-1,CASSELAGAYTDTQYF
TRBV28,CAISSGAADTQYF
TRBV6-6,CASGHISGNTIYF
TRBV7-8,CASSNQQGVGELFF
TRBV5-4,CASSSTGLSPWSALHF
TRBV28,CASRLLSQPQHF
TRBV6-1,CASSVGDFAGNTIYF
TRBV6-1,CASSEARQSYEQYF
TRBV27,CASSLYAGAPPGKETQYF
TRBV5-6,CASSYRDRVDTQYF
TRBV27,CASSLTGQGHYGYTF
TRBV5-4,CASSVDRNYGYTF
TRBV6-1,CASSEWTGQPQHF
TRBV5-1,CASSLGTGEETQYF
TRBV19,CASSRLGLAGTGELFF
TRBV5-1,CASSLLAGGLETQYF
TRBV7-2,CASSLAGMGSPLHF
TRBV2,CASRTGASLEPYGYTF
TRBV5-6,CASSLTGQGSNGYTF
TRBV18,CASSPGQTQKETQYF
TRBV7-2,CASSPGQLTSYEQYF
TRBV6-5,CASSPEDRVGYGYTF
TRBV19,CASSIDRATSGVNEQFF
TRBV19,CASNSNPSTDTQYF
TRBV5-1,CASSLSGVSGNTIYF
TRBV6-1,CASSEAGAPNQPQHF
TRBV6-5,CASSYLGSEAFF
TRBV28,CASSLYRPRDSRRNSPLHF
TRBV18,CASSRQENTEAFF
TRBV25-1,CASRPTGGWGEKLFF
TRBV10-2,CASSGTSGRVGTQYF
TRBV11-2,CASSTRTGGEQYF
TRBV9,CASSVGISAGANQETQYF
TRBV15,CATSRDRTSGIRLSYEQYF
TRBV19,CASSSGTAGANVLTF
TRBV4-1,CASNIDRVGTEAFF
TRBV5-4,CASSLGGGLSYEQYF
TRBV7-8,CASSLARTEASEAFF
TRBV18,CASTRQGFSNTEAFF
TRBV6-5,CASSYGRNNQPQHF
TRBV5-4,CASSLGLAGEVSYEQYF
TRBV27,CASTPTGLGGYGYTF
TRBV5-1,CASSPGIAGAPDTQYF
TRBV18,CASSPSETDVSQYF
TRBV18,CASLRTGRIYQPQHF
TRBV6-5,CASSNPGTDGGYTF
TRBV2,CASSEVSQGRGGYTF
TRBV20-1,CSAYHRGGYTF
TRBV4-1,CASSQDKGAGGETQYF
TRBV6-5,CASRIGQGASYEQYF
TRBV28,CASWGDPTLGQSYGYTF
TRBV11-1,CASRGWGLRAFF
TRBV28,CASRRERRNNEQFF
TRBV4-2,CASSQLTSGISGANVLTF